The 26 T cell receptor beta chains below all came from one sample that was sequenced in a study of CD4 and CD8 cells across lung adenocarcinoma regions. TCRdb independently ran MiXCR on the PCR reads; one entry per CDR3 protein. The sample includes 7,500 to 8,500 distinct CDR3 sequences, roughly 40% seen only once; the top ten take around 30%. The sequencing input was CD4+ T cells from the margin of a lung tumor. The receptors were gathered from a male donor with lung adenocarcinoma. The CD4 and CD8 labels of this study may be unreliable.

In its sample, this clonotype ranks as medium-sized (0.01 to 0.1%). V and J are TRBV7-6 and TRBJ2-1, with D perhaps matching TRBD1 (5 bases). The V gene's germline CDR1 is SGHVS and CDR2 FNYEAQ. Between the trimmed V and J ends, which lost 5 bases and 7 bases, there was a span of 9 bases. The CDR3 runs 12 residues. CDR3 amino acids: CASSLKGNEQFF. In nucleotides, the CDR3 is TGTGCCAGCAGCCTCAAGGGGAATGAGCAGTTCTTC.

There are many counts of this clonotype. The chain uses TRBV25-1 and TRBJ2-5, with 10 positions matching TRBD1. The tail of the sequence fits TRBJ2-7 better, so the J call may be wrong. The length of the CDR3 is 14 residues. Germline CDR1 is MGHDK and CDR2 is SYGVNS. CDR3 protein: CASSEPGQGSEQYF. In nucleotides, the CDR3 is TGTGCCAGCAGTGAACCGGGACAGGGGTCCGAGCAGTACTTC.

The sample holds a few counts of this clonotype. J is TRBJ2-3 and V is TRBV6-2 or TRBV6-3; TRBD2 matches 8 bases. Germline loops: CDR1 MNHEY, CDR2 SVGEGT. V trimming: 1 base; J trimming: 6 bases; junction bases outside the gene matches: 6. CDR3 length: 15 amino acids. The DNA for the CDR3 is TGTGCCAGCAGTTACTGGGGTAGCGGGGCGGATACGCAGTATTTT. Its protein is CASSYWGSGADTQYF.

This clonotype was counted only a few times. CDR3 DNA: TGCAGTGCCCGGCAGATAGCGGTTTCTCAAGAGACCCAGTACTTC. As protein: CSARQIAVSQETQYF. The V and J genes are TRBV20-1 and TRBJ2-5; D perhaps matches TRBD2 (6 bases). Germline values: CDR1 DFQATT, CDR2 SNEGSKA (reference sequence). The CDR3 is 15 residues long. V lost 6 bases and J lost 2, with 19 bases in between.

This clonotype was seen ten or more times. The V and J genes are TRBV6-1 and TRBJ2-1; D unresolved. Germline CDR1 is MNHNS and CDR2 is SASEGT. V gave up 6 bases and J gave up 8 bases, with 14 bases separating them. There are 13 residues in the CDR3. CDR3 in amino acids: CASRVPSADEQFF. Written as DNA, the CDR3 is TGTGCCAGCAGGGTACCCTCAGCCGATGAGCAGTTCTTC.

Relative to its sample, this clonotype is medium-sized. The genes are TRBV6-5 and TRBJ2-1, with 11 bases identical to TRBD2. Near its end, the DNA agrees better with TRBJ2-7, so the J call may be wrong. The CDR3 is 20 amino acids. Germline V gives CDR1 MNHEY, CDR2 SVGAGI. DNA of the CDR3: TGTGCCAGCAGTTACGACGGGACAGGGTTTTCTAGCGGGAGGCCAGGCGAGCAGTACTTC. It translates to CASSYDGTGFSSGRPGEQYF.

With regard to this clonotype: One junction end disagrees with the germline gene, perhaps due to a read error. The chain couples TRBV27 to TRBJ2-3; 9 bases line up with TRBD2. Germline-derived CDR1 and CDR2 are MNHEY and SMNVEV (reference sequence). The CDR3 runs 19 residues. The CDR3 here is CASRATGLAGLCSKNTQYF. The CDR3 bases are TGTGCCAGCAGAGCCACGGGGCTAGCGGGACTGTGTAGCAAAAACACGCAGTACTTT.

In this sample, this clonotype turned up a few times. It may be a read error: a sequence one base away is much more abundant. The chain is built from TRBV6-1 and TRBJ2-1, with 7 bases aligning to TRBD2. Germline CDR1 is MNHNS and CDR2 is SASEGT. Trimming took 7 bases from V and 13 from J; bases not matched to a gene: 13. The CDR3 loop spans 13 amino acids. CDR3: CASMGGWGETQFF. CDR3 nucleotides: TGTGCCAGCATGGGGGGGTGGGGGGAGACCCAGTTCTTC.

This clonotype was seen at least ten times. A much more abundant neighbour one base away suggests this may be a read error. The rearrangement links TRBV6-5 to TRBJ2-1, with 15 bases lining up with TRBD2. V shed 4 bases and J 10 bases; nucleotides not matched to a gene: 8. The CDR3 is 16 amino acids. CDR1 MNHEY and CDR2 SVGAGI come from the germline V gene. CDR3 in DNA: TGTGCCAGCAGTTTGGGACTAGCGGGAGGCGTTGGCGAGCAGTTCTTC. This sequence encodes CASSLGLAGGVGEQFF.

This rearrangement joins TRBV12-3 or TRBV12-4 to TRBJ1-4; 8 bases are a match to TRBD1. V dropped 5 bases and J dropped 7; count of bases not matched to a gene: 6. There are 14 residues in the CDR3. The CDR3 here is CASSQTGGGEKLFF. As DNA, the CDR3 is TGTGCCAGCAGTCAAACAGGGGGGGGTGAAAAACTGTTTTTT.

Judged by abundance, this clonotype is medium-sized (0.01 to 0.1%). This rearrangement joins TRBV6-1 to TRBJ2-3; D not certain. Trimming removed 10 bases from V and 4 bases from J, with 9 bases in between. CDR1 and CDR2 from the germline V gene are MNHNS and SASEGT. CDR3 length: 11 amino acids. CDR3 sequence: CATSPADTQYF. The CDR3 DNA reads TGTGCCACCTCTCCGGCAGATACGCAGTATTTT.

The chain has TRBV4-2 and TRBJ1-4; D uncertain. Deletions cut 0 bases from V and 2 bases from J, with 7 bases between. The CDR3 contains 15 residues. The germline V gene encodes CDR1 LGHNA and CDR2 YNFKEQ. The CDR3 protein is CASSQERTTNEKLFF. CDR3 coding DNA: TGTGCCAGCAGCCAAGAACGAACCACTAATGAAAAACTGTTTTTT.

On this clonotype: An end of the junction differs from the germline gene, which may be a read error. The CDR3: CASGFPEQFF. CDR3 sequence (DNA): TGTGCCAGCGGCTTTCCCGAGCAGTTCTTC. V is TRBV5-5 and J is TRBJ2-1, with D hard to call. CDR3 length: 10 residues. Per the germline V gene, CDR1 is SGHKS and CDR2 is YYEKEE (reference sequence).

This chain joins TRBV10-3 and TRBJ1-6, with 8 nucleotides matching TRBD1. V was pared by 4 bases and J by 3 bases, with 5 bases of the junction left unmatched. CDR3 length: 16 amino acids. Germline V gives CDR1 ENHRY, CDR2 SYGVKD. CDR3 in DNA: TGTGCCATCAGTGGTCAGGACAGGGACTATAATTCACCCCTCCACTTT. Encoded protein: CAISGQDRDYNSPLHF.

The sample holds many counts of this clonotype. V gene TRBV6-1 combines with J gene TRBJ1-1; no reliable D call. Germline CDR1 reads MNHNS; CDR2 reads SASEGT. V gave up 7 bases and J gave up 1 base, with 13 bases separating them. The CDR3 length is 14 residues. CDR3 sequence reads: CASKSRGRNTEAFF. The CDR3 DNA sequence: TGTGCCAGCAAAAGCCGGGGTAGGAACACTGAAGCTTTCTTT.

CDR3 residues: CASKCSRGRNTQYF. The CDR3 DNA is TGTGCCAGCAAGTGTAGCAGAGGGAGAAACACGCAGTATTTT. This sequence joins TRBV6-1 and TRBJ2-3; D may be TRBD2 (5 bases). The CDR3 sequence is 14 residues long. V lost 7 bases, J lost 9 bases, and 20 bases lay in between. The germline V gene encodes CDR1 MNHNS and CDR2 SASEGT.

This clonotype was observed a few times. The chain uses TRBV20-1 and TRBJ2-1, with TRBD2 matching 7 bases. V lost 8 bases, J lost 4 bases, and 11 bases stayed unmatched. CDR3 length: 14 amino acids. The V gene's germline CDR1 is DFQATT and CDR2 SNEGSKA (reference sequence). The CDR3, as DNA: TGCAGTATCCTTGACAGCGGGGCTTACAATGAGCAGTTCTTC. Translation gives CSILDSGAYNEQFF.

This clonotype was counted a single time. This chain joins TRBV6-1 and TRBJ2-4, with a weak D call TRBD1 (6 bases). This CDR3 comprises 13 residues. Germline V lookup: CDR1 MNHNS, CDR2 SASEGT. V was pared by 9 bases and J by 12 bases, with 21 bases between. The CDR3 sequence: CARGLGATDTQYF. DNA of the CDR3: TGTGCCAGGGGCCTGGGGGCCACAGATACTCAGTACTTC.

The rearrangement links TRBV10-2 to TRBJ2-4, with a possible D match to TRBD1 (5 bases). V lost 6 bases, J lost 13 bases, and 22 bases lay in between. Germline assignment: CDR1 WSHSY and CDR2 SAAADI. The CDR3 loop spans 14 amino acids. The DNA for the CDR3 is TGCGCCAGCAGGGGGCGGTGCGCCAAAAACACGCAGTACTTC. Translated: CASRGRCAKNTQYF.

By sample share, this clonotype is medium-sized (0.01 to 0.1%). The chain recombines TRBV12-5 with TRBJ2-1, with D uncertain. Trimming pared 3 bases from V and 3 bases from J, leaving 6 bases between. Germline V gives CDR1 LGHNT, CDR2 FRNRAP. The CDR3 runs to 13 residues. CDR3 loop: CASGFGVYNEQFF. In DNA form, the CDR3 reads TGTGCTAGTGGTTTCGGAGTCTACAATGAGCAGTTCTTC.

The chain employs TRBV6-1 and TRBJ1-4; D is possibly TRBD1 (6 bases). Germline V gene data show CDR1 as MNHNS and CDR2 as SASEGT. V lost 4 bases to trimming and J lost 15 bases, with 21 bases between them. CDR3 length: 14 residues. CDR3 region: CASSVVIWGRQVFF. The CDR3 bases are TGTGCCAGCAGTGTCGTCATTTGGGGGAGACAGGTGTTTTTT.

In DNA, the CDR3 is TGTGCCAGCAGCAGGGGGCCGAACACCGGGGAGCTGTTTTTT. This translates into CASSRGPNTGELFF. The genes are TRBV6-1 and TRBJ2-2, with 8 nucleotides matching TRBD1. The CDR3 has 14 residues. The trim removed 6 bases at V and 0 bases at J, leaving 0 bases unmatched. Germline V lookup: CDR1 MNHNS, CDR2 SASEGT.

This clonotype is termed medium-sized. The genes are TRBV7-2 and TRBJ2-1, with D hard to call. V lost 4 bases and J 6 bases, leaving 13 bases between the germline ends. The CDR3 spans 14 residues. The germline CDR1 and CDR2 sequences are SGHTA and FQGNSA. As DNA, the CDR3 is TGTGCCAGCAGCTACCTAGACTGGGGCAATGAGCAGTTCTTC. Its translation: CASSYLDWGNEQFF.

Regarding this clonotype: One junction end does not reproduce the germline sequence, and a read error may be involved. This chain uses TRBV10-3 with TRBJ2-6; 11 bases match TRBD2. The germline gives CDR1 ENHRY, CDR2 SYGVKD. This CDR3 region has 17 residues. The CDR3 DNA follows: TGTGCCACCCTAGGTAGCGGGAGGGCTTCTGGGGCCAACGTGCAGTCTTTC. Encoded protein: CATLGSGRASGANVQSF.

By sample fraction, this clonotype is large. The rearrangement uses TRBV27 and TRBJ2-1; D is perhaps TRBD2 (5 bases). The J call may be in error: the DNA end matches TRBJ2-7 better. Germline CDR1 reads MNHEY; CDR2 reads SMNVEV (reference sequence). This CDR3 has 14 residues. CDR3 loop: CASSLERVGYEQYF. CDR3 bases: TGTGCCAGCAGTTTGGAGAGGGTCGGCTACGAGCAGTACTTC.

In DNA, the CDR3 is TGTGCCAGCAGTTTTTTTAGAATAGGACAGGGATTCACCGGGGAGCAGTATTTT. It specifies CASSFFRIGQGFTGEQYF. The V gene is TRBV12-3 or TRBV12-4, the J gene TRBJ2-2, with 8 positions matching TRBD1. The DNA end favors TRBJ2-3, so the J call may be wrong. The CDR3 length is 18 residues.